This TCR beta chain was sequenced during a study of long-term antiretroviral therapy in people with HIV. Whole-study findings and limits: An increase in diversity followed ART, yet levels stayed below transplant donor controls.

It was version v3.0 of the immunoSEQ assay that was run at survey level. Researchers set sequencing to target roughly 35,000-50,000 T-cell genomes per sample. Assay: immunoSEQ multiplex PCR; the TCRdb copy retains only in-frame clones and omits some. The sample lists about 23,000 clones, around 80% occurring once. The V and J ends lost 5 bases and 16 bases, in that order; junction bases with no gene match: 5. Germline-derived CDR1 and CDR2 are SGHVS and FQNEAQ. CDR3 length equals 11 residues. Ahead of DNA extraction, samples held about 0.95-11 million cryopreserved PBMC each. In the case of this clone: Its target is unknown.

This material consisted of unsorted PBMCs, taken 0.3 years after starting antiretroviral therapy. The rearrangement links TRBV7-8 to TRBJ1-3; 10 bases are shared with TRBD1. This receptor was taken from a man aged 45-60 years with HIV. The CDR3 sequence is CASSTGTGVYF. The CDR3 nucleotides read TGTGCCAGCAGCACAGGGACAGGGGTGTATTTT.